This TCR beta chain is drawn from a study of early T cells in non-severe SARS-CoV-2 infection. Overall study: Sequencing was performed on bulk RNA from unsorted whole blood, leaving chains unpaired.

This clonotype was found many times. From the 5' RACE reads, TCRdb called clonotypes with MiXCR, one entry per CDR3 protein. The data show roughly 69,000 distinct CDR3 sequences, roughly 9.4% seen once. The TCR sequence derives from an adult who was a healthcare worker with PCR-confirmed SARS-CoV-2 infection or an uninfected control (not recorded which). The sequenced sample consisted of whole blood.

CDR3 sequence: CASSLIGAATGTEAFF. CDR3 coding DNA: TGTGCCAGCAGCTTAATAGGGGCAGCGACTGGCACTGAAGCTTTCTTT. This rearrangement joins TRBV7-2 to TRBJ1-1; D perhaps matches TRBD1 (5 bases). Germline CDR1 reads SGHTA; CDR2 reads FQGNSA. The CDR3 contains 16 residues. V was pared by 2 bases and J by 4 bases, with 17 bases between.